The 7 T cell receptor beta chains in this list originate from one sample, sequenced in a study of glioma-infiltrating T cells. Using RNA template, CDR3s of TCR alpha and beta were amplified with iRepertoire arm-PCR. TCRdb redid the calling of the multiplex PCR reads with MiXCR, one entry per CDR3 protein. The sample lists approximately 400,000 distinct CDR3 sequences; about 40% were seen once. Sequenced: glioma tissue, nonneoplastic brain tissue, or PBMCs (not recorded which). Every receptor here comes from a human donor with low-grade glioma or glioblastoma, undergoing nonglioma brain surgery, or in good health (not recorded which).

V gene TRBV20-1 combines with J gene TRBJ1-5; no definite D call. This CDR3 is 16 amino acids long. Trimming pared 0 bases from V and 0 bases from J, leaving 12 bases between. Looked up from germline, CDR1 is DFQATT and CDR2 is SNEGSKA (reference sequence). CDR3: CSARDTYLGSNQPQHF. The CDR3 DNA sequence: TGCAGTGCTAGAGATACATACTTAGGTAGCAATCAGCCCCAGCATTTT.

This clonotype was detected ten times or more. The chain couples TRBV6-5 to TRBJ1-5; no clear D. The V gene's germline CDR1 is MNHEY and CDR2 SVGAGI. The V gene lost 0 bases and the J gene lost 3 bases, with 9 bases spanning the gap. This CDR3 has 15 residues. CDR3 nucleotides: TGTGCCAGCAGTTACTCGTTAGGTTCCAATCAGCCCCAGCATTTT. Its translation is CASSYSLGSNQPQHF.

Here the CDR3 reads CASSQVQGKDTIYF. CDR3 sequence (DNA): TGTGCCAGCAGCCAAGTACAGGGAAAGGACACCATATATTTT. The chain carries TRBV4-2 and TRBJ1-3; weak D call: TRBD1 (6 bases). V was trimmed by 1 base and J by 8 bases, leaving 12 bases between them. In germline, CDR1 is LGHNA, CDR2 YNFKEQ. The CDR3 is made up of 14 amino acids.

This clonotype was found once. Possible read error: a much larger clone is one base away. The chain carries TRBV20-1 and TRBJ2-3, with D tentatively TRBD2 (6 bases). The germline V gene encodes CDR1 DFQATT and CDR2 SNEGSKA (reference sequence). The CDR3 is made up of 13 amino acids. As DNA, the CDR3 is TGCAGTGCTAGGGCGGGGAACACAGATACGCGGTATTTT. This codes for CSARAGNTDTRYF.

V and J are TRBV7-2 and TRBJ2-4, with 7 bases aligning to TRBD1. In germline, CDR1 is SGHTA, CDR2 FQGNSA. J gave up 8 bases and V 5 bases, and 9 bases lay outside the gene matches. This CDR3 spans 14 amino acids. CDR3 sequence (DNA): TGTGCCAGCAGCGTGGACAGGAATGGTGACATTCAGTACTTC. It yields the protein CASSVDRNGDIQYF.

The rearrangement joins TRBV5-1 to TRBJ1-1; tentatively, D is TRBD1 (6 bases). The CDR3 sequence is 15 residues long. V lost 0 bases to trimming and J lost 1 base, with 10 bases between them. Germline CDR1 SGHRS, CDR2 YFSETQ. The CDR3 reads CASSLVWGQNTEAFF. CDR3 coding DNA: TGCGCCAGCAGCTTGGTCTGGGGACAGAACACTGAAGCTTTCTTT.

With regard to this clonotype: Being one base from a much bigger clone, this may be a read error. This chain joins TRBV6-2 or TRBV6-3 and TRBJ1-2, with D possibly TRBD1 on 5 matching bases. The CDR3 has 11 residues. Trimming pared 7 bases from V and 9 bases from J, leaving 12 bases between. From germline, CDR1 is MNHEY and CDR2 SVGEGT. CDR3 sequence reads: CASTAGTRYTF. The CDR3 nucleotides read TGTGCCAGCACCGCAGGGACCCGCTACACCTTC.